The clone carrying this TCR beta chain was counted only a few times. Its antigen is currently unknown. These data originate in a study of T cell repertoires in cytomegalovirus infection. Study-wide context: The authors relied on CMV epitopes, both recently identified HLA-C-restricted and well-studied HLA-B-restricted. Indications came from public TCR beta signatures; they pointed to CMV infection and to a matching HLA type.

Looked up from germline, CDR1 is SEHNR and CDR2 is FQNEAQ (reference sequence). CDR3 length equals 14 residues. Trimming left V 4 bases short and J 3 bases short, with 12 bases between. TCRdb recomputed calls from the reads with MiXCR, one row per CDR3 protein. Among 50,000 to 55,000 distinct CDR3 sequences listed, 20% were seen once. Study-wide points: Dominating the ex vivo response were TCR beta clonotypes that were CMV-specific and HLA-C-restricted. There were carriers of CMV plus the relevant HLA, and cumulative public TCR beta family frequency identified them.

The sequencing used CD8+ T cells from cultured PBMCs, collected from culture after CMV antigen stimulation. This clonotype was obtained from a human donor in good health (CMV status not recorded). Some clones in this sample may be carry-over from other donors' samples. This sequence joins TRBV7-9 and TRBJ2-5, with D perhaps TRBD1 or TRBD2 (5 bases each). CDR3 residues: CASSSGTREETQYF. In DNA form, the CDR3 reads TGTGCCAGCAGCTCTGGGACGCGAGAAGAGACCCAGTACTTC.